This is a list of T cell receptor beta chains from one sample in a study of CD4 T cells in relation to SARS-CoV-2 and coronaviruses. No antigen has been identified for these receptors. TCRdb's copy holds only in-frame clones and misses some; the assay was immunoSEQ multiplex PCR. This table has more than 35,000 clones, about 80% appearing once. The sequencing sample was made of memory CD4+ T cells from PBMCs, cultured in vitro. The origin of the receptors is an adult with COVID-19. The CDR3 runs from the conserved cysteine through the conserved F or W. The D gene is left open where the match is weak. Size is stated for part of the rows, as once, few or many counts, or as a class when the clone is expanded.

>.|TRBJ2-7|TRBV6-2/TRBV6-3|TRBD1
TGTGCCAGCAGTTACTTCGGGGGACAGGGATCAGTCTACGAGCAGTACTTC
CASSYFGGQGSVYEQYF
>few|TRBJ2-6|TRBV19|TRBD1
TGTGCCAGTAGTATGGGACAGGGGGTACTTGGGGCCAACGTCCTGACTTTC
CASSMGQGVLGANVLTF
>once|TRBJ1-1|TRBV5-4|.
TGTGCCAGCAGGGGGGGAGTAGACACTGAAGCTTTCTTT
CASRGGVDTEAFF
>.|TRBJ2-7|TRBV24-1|.
TGTGCCACCAGTTATGGTGACGGAGAATTCTACGAGCAGTACTTC
CATSYGDGEFYEQYF
>once|TRBJ2-3|TRBV2|TRBD2
TGTGCCAGCAGTGACAGGACTAGCCGATACACAGATACGCAGTATTTT
CASSDRTSRYTDTQYF
>few|TRBJ2-7|TRBV3-1/TRBV3-2|.
TGTGCCAGCAGCCAAGGGCCGGGACATTCCTACGAGCAGTACTTC
CASSQGPGHSYEQYF
>.|TRBJ2-6|TRBV5-1|TRBD1
TGCGCCAGCAGCTCGAGGACAGGGTACTCTGGGGCCAACGTCCTGACTTTC
CASSSRTGYSGANVLTF
>.|TRBJ1-3|TRBV7-9|.
TGTGCCAGCAGCCGGGGATCGGCCGGAAACACCATATATTTT
CASSRGSAGNTIYF
>.|TRBJ1-5|TRBV28|.
TGTGCCAGCAGTTGGGGGTACGCAAATCAGCCCCAGCATTTT
CASSWGYANQPQHF
>.|TRBJ2-5|TRBV29-1|.
TGCAGCGTTGAAGATCGACAGTATCAAGAGACCCAGTACTTC
CSVEDRQYQETQYF
>.|TRBJ2-3|TRBV7-9|TRBD2
TGTGCCAGCAGCCACACGACTAGCGGGAGAACAGATACGCAGTATTTT
CASSHTTSGRTDTQYF
>.|TRBJ2-4|TRBV9|.
TGTGCCAGCAGCGTAGGGCCGGAGGACGCTGAGTACTTC
CASSVGPEDAEYF
>.|TRBJ1-2|TRBV10-3|TRBD1
TGTGCCATCAGCGGGACAGGGCGGGATGGCTACACCTTC
CAISGTGRDGYTF
>.|TRBJ2-2|TRBV7-3|TRBD2
TGTGCCAGCAGCTTAAGTGTAGCGGGAGGGACCGGGGAGCTGTTTTTT
CASSLSVAGGTGELFF
>.|TRBJ2-4|TRBV5-1|.
TGCGCCAGCAGCCCGGACAGTAGAAGTTTTACCAAAAACATTCAGTACTTC
CASSPDSRSFTKNIQYF
>.|TRBJ2-7|TRBV6-2/TRBV6-3|.
TGTGCCAGCAGTACAGGGTCGGTTTCCTACGAGCAGTACTTC
CASSTGSVSYEQYF
>.|TRBJ2-7|TRBV7-6|TRBD2
TGTGCCAGCAGCTTAGGGGGGACCGGACTAGCGGGAGTTGGGGAGCAGTACTTC
CASSLGGTGLAGVGEQYF
>few|TRBJ1-1|TRBV20-1|.
TGCAGTCAGAAGGTCGACACTGAAGCTTTCTTT
CSQKVDTEAFF
>.|TRBJ2-1|TRBV28|.
TGTGCCAGCAGTTTAAGGGGACCCCGTGAGCAGTTCTTC
CASSLRGPREQFF
>.|TRBJ2-5|TRBV9|.
TGTGCCAGCTCCCTATCGTGGGGGGCTGAGACCCAGTACTTC
CASSLSWGAETQYF
>.|TRBJ2-7|TRBV29-1|TRBD1
TGCAGCGTTGAGGACGACAGGGGATACGAGCAGTACTTC
CSVEDDRGYEQYF
>.|TRBJ2-6|TRBV5-1|TRBD1
TGCGCCAGCAGCTTGAGGGGACAGGCTGGGGCCAACGTCCTGACTTTC
CASSLRGQAGANVLTF
>.|TRBJ2-1|TRBV19|TRBD2
TGTGCCAGTAGTACTATAGCGGGAGTCCTCAATGAGCAGTTCTTC
CASSTIAGVLNEQFF
>.|TRBJ2-7|TRBV7-2|TRBD1
TGTGCCAGCAGCTTAGTAGGGGGCCCCTCCTACGAGCAGTACTTC
CASSLVGGPSYEQYF
>.|TRBJ2-1|TRBV6-6|.
TGTGCCAGCAGTCCACGGGTGGATGAGCAGTTCTTC
CASSPRVDEQFF
>.|TRBJ2-2|TRBV19|.
TGTGCCAGTACCCAGCCACTAGCTGGCACCGGGGAGCTGTTTTTT
CASTQPLAGTGELFF
>.|TRBJ1-1|TRBV12-3/TRBV12-4|.
TGTGCCAGCAGCCGCCTCGTGGAAATGGCTTTCTTT
CASSRLVEMAFF
>.|TRBJ1-4|TRBV27|TRBD1
TGTGCCAGCAGTTTACAGCCAGGGGGGACCCATAATGAAAAACTGTTTTTT
CASSLQPGGTHNEKLFF
>once|TRBJ2-1|TRBV28|TRBD2
TGTGCCAGCAGAACGGGACTAGCGGGAGGGTCGAGCTCCTACAATGAGCAGTTCTTC
CASRTGLAGGSSSYNEQFF
>.|TRBJ2-6|TRBV28|.
TGTGCCAGCAGGGACAGCTCTGGGGCCAACGTCCTGACTTTC
CASRDSSGANVLTF
>.|TRBJ2-7|TRBV5-5|.
TGTGCCAGCAGCTCTGAAAGCGTTAGCCCTACGAAGCAGTACTTC
CASSSESVSPTKQYF
>.|TRBJ2-7|TRBV5-1|.
TGCGCCAGCAGCCCGCGACAGGCCAAAGCCTACGAGCAGTACTTC
CASSPRQAKAYEQYF
>.|TRBJ2-3|TRBV15|.
TGTGCCACCAGCAGAGATCAGCGTTTCACAGATACGCAGTATTTT
CATSRDQRFTDTQYF
>.|TRBJ2-1|TRBV19|TRBD2
TGTGCCAGTAGCTACGCCTCTAGCGGGGGATGGAATGAGCAGTTCTTC
CASSYASSGGWNEQFF